Following are 29 T cell receptor beta chains from one sample sequenced in a study of T cells in Graves' hyperthyroidism and ophthalmopathy. RNA transcripts yielded amplified TCR beta CDR3 regions. The TCR CDR3 first-round RT-PCR relied on the HTBI primer set. TCRdb re-called the multiplex PCR reads through MiXCR, storing one row per CDR3 protein. The sample contains 400,000 to 600,000 distinct CDR3 sequences, around 20% of which appear only once. The specimen was blood. All receptors come from a man aged 18 to 30 with Graves' hyperthyroidism.

This chain joins TRBV7-8 and TRBJ1-1; D perhaps matches TRBD1 (5 bases). Trimming took 0 bases from V and 1 from J, leaving 9 bases between them. Germline V gene lookup returns CDR1 SGHVS and CDR2 FQNEAQ. This CDR3 contains 15 residues. The CDR3 sequence: CASSLAPGPNTEAFF. DNA of the CDR3: TGTGCCAGCAGCTTAGCCCCAGGGCCGAACACTGAAGCTTTCTTT.

The rearrangement joins TRBV11-2 to TRBJ2-7; 8 nucleotides line up with TRBD2. The CDR3 length is 16 residues. Germline CDR1 SGHAT, CDR2 FQNNGV. V shed 6 bases and J 6 bases; nucleotides not matched to a gene: 16. CDR3: CASSSGLAPEVGEQYF. CDR3 nucleotides: TGTGCCAGCAGTTCCGGACTAGCCCCGGAGGTGGGCGAGCAGTACTTC.

This clonotype has ten or more counts. This chain links TRBV9 with TRBJ2-5, with TRBD2 identical over 7 bases. This CDR3 has 14 amino acids. CDR1 is SGDLS and CDR2 is YYNGEE in the germline V gene. The V and J ends lost 4 bases and 5 bases, in that order; junction bases with no gene match: 8. The CDR3 DNA sequence: TGTGCCAGCAGCCGACTAGCTTTGGATGAGACCCAGTACTTC. Encoded protein: CASSRLALDETQYF.

This clonotype has just a few counts. This chain links TRBV11-2 with TRBJ1-1, with a possible D match to TRBD1 (5 bases). Germline values: CDR1 SGHAT, CDR2 FQNNGV. Trimming shortened V by 6 bases and J by 3 bases, and 11 bases separated the two germline ends. The CDR3 totals 13 residues. This CDR3 is CASRDLGDTEAFF. Written as DNA, the CDR3 is TGTGCCAGCAGGGATTTGGGGGACACTGAAGCTTTCTTT.

This clonotype was detected many times. The CDR3 loop is CSVSFPAPRGGYTF. CDR3 coding DNA: TGCAGTGTTAGTTTTCCAGCACCGAGGGGTGGCTACACCTTC. The rearrangement links TRBV20-1 to TRBJ1-2, with a weak D call TRBD1 (5 bases). The length of the CDR3 is 14 residues. Germline V lookup: CDR1 DFQATT, CDR2 SNEGSKA (reference sequence). V dropped 7 bases and J dropped 7 bases, with 22 bases sitting between them.

V gene TRBV6-1 combines with J gene TRBJ2-7; D may be TRBD1 (5 bases). The germline gives CDR1 MNHNS, CDR2 SASEGT. This CDR3 comprises 13 residues. Trimming left V 2 bases short and J 6 bases short, with 11 bases between. CDR3 in amino acids: CASSEQGPLEQYF. The CDR3 nucleotides read TGTGCCAGCAGTGAACAGGGCCCCCTCGAGCAGTACTTC.

This clonotype is a singleton in its sample. The V call is TRBV6-1, the J call TRBJ1-2, with D maybe TRBD1 (6 bases). The CDR3 sequence is 13 residues long. Germline CDR1 MNHNS, CDR2 SASEGT. V was cut by 2 bases and J by 13 bases, with 17 bases left in between. The CDR3 spells CASSERAFDRSTF. The CDR3 nucleotides read TGTGCCAGCAGTGAAAGGGCATTCGACAGGAGCACCTTC.

In its sample, this clonotype was seen many times. The CDR3 spells CASSHNSGLANEQYF. The CDR3 nucleotides are TGTGCCAGCAGCCACAATTCGGGACTAGCGAACGAGCAGTACTTC. The chain has TRBV6-5 and TRBJ2-7; TRBD2 agrees at 10 bases. In germline, CDR1 is MNHEY, CDR2 SVGAGI. With V trimmed by 6 bases and J by 5 bases, 10 bases remained unmatched. The CDR3 length is 15 residues.

This clonotype was seen at least ten times. The rearrangement joins TRBV24-1 to TRBJ1-5; 12 nucleotides agree with TRBD1. CDR1 and CDR2 (germline): KGHDR, SFDVKD. With V trimmed by 4 bases and J by 5 bases, 5 bases remained unmatched. This CDR3 contains 16 residues. The CDR3 protein is CATSDPGQGADQPQHF. CDR3 nucleotides: TGTGCCACCAGTGACCCGGGACAGGGGGCGGATCAGCCCCAGCATTTT.

This chain links TRBV11-2 with TRBJ2-5; tentative D call: TRBD2 (6 bases). V dropped 1 base and J dropped 2 bases, with 11 bases sitting between them. This CDR3 contains 15 residues. The V gene's germline CDR1 is SGHAT and CDR2 FQNNGV. The CDR3 DNA follows: TGTGCCAGCAGCTTAGGGGGGACTCGGCAAGAGACCCAGTACTTC. It translates to CASSLGGTRQETQYF.

This clonotype was counted a few times. For the CDR3, the DNA is TGTGCCAGCAGTACTCGACAGGGGAGGGATGGCTACACCTTC. Translated, it gives CASSTRQGRDGYTF. The rearrangement joins TRBV6-2 or TRBV6-3 to TRBJ1-2, with 8 positions matching TRBD1. The CDR3 has 14 residues. Germline V lookup: CDR1 MNHEY, CDR2 SVGEGT. Trimming removed 5 bases from V and 6 bases from J; junction bases left unmatched: 8.

CDR3 sequence: CASSPVGSNQPQHF. CDR3 DNA: TGTGCCAGCAGCCCTGTTGGTAGCAATCAGCCCCAGCATTTT. The rearrangement uses TRBV7-8 and TRBJ1-5, with no clear D. The CDR3 has 14 amino acids. V lost 5 bases and J 0 bases, leaving 8 bases between the germline ends. In germline, CDR1 is SGHVS, CDR2 FQNEAQ.

The chain has TRBV7-2 and TRBJ2-5; D not resolved. Between the trimmed V and J ends, which lost 1 base and 4 bases, there was a span of 10 bases. Germline assignment: CDR1 SGHTA and CDR2 FQGNSA. The CDR3 totals 14 residues. This CDR3 reads CASSLDPLGETQYF. CDR3 nucleotide sequence: TGTGCCAGCAGCTTAGACCCCCTGGGAGAGACCCAGTACTTC.

This clonotype was seen at least ten times. V usage is TRBV12-3 or TRBV12-4 and J usage is TRBJ2-2, with 8 bases lining up with TRBD1. After removal of 5 bases from V and 5 bases from J, the junction contained 7 bases not matched to a gene. The CDR3 covers 15 residues. The CDR3 loop is CASSPGTGITGELFF. In DNA form, the CDR3 reads TGTGCCAGCAGTCCCGGGACAGGAATTACCGGGGAGCTGTTTTTT.

This clonotype has a count of ten or more. The chain links TRBV5-6 to TRBJ1-1, with 7 nucleotides matching TRBD1. Germline-derived CDR1 and CDR2 are SGHDT and YYEEEE. The CDR3 loop spans 15 amino acids. V trimming: 1 base; J trimming: 5 bases; junction bases outside the gene matches: 8. The DNA for the CDR3 is TGTGCCAGCAGCTTGTTCGCAGGGGGAATTACTGAAGCTTTCTTT. It yields the protein CASSLFAGGITEAFF.

The V gene is TRBV6-2 or TRBV6-3, the J gene TRBJ2-5; 7 nucleotides agree with TRBD2. The CDR3 spans 21 residues. V lost 0 bases to trimming and J lost 5 bases; unmatched junction nucleotides: 24. From germline, CDR1 is MNHEY and CDR2 SVGEGT. The CDR3 is CASSYSFRAGVQGSKAETQYF. The CDR3 region has the DNA TGTGCCAGCAGTTACTCGTTTAGGGCGGGAGTTCAAGGAAGTAAAGCGGAGACCCAGTACTTC.

The table lists this clonotype with many counts. The CDR3, as DNA: TGTGCCAGCAGCTTATCGGGGGAAGAGACCCAGTACTTC. It codes for CASSLSGEETQYF. V and J are TRBV7-9 and TRBJ2-5; D might be TRBD2 (6 bases). The germline CDR1 and CDR2 sequences are SEHNR and FQNEAQ (reference sequence). The CDR3 consists of 13 residues. The V end was cut by 2 bases, the J end by 3 bases, with 7 bases between. Full variable domain (outside the CDR3, taken from reference TRBV7-9 and TRBJ2-5): DTGVSQNPRHKITKRGQNVTFRCDPISEHNRLYWYRQTLGQGPEFLTYFQNEAQLEKSRLLSDRFSAERPKGSFSTLEIQRTEQGDSAMYLCASSLSGEETQYFGPGTRLLVL.

The gene calls are TRBV12-3 or TRBV12-4 and TRBJ2-7; 10 bases line up with TRBD1. V shed 3 bases and J 3 bases; nucleotides not matched to a gene: 11. This CDR3 is 17 amino acids long. In nucleotides, the CDR3 is TGTGCCAGCAGTTTTGAAGGTCCCGGGACAGGGGACTACGAGCAGTACTTC. It is translated as CASSFEGPGTGDYEQYF.

V and J are TRBV20-1 and TRBJ2-2, with a possible D match to TRBD1 (5 bases). The CDR3 runs 12 residues. V lost 3 bases and J lost 6, with 8 bases in between. Germline CDR1 DFQATT, CDR2 SNEGSKA (reference sequence). CDR3 region: CSARAGPGELFF. The CDR3 DNA is TGCAGTGCTAGGGCAGGGCCCGGGGAGCTGTTTTTT.

Many counts were recorded for this clonotype. The chain combines TRBV30 with TRBJ2-7; D not certain. V lost 5 bases and J 1 base, leaving 18 bases between the germline ends. Germline V gives CDR1 GTSNPN, CDR2 SVGIG (reference sequence). The CDR3 loop spans 15 amino acids. The CDR3 nucleotides are TGTGCCTGGGCGCACCGGACCCTCCTGTCCTACGAGCAGTACTTC. This codes for CAWAHRTLLSYEQYF.

On this clonotype itself: One end of the junction fails to match germline, which may point to a read error. In DNA form, the CDR3 reads TGCAGTTCTAGGAACGAACAGGGCGACGGCTACACCTTC. It encodes CSSRNEQGDGYTF. The chain recombines TRBV20-1 with TRBJ1-2, with D possibly matching TRBD1 (6 bases). The germline CDR1 and CDR2 sequences are DFQATT and SNEGSKA (reference sequence). CDR3 length: 13 residues.

The CDR3 is CASSYRGTGGETQYF. CDR3 DNA sequence: TGTGCCAGCAGCTACCGAGGGACAGGGGGTGAGACCCAGTACTTC. This chain uses TRBV28 with TRBJ2-5, with 11 bases that match TRBD1. The CDR3 runs 15 residues. Germline V lookup: CDR1 MDHEN, CDR2 SYDVKM. The ends lost 6 bases at V and 5 bases at J; junction bases unmatched: 8.

This clonotype was recorded a few times. One end of the junction varies from germline; a read error may be responsible. The chain combines TRBV2 with TRBJ2-4; a weak D match, TRBD2 (5 bases). This CDR3 is 16 amino acids long. The germline V gene has CDR1 SNHLY and CDR2 FYNNEI. CDR3: CASSENPDLAKNIKYF. Here the CDR3 DNA reads TGTGCCAGCAGTGAAAACCCCGACCTAGCCAAAAACATTAAGTACTTC.

Turning to this clonotype: A much more abundant neighbour one base away suggests this may be a read error. The chain recombines TRBV27 with TRBJ1-5; D is unresolved. CDR3 size: 12 residues. In germline, CDR1 is MNHEY, CDR2 SMNVEV (reference sequence). Trimming removed 5 bases from V and 7 bases from J, with 9 bases in between. CDR3 DNA sequence: TGTGCCAGCAGTCACCCCCTACAGCCCCAGCATTTT. Translated, it gives CASSHPLQPQHF.

This clonotype showed up many times. This sequence joins TRBV20-1 and TRBJ1-5, with unresolved D. The ends were cut back, 6 bases at V and 2 bases at J, with 8 bases in the middle. This CDR3 has 12 residues. CDR1 and CDR2 (germline): DFQATT, SNEGSKA (reference sequence). The CDR3, as DNA: TGCAGTGCCCCTAGAGGCAATCAGCCCCAGCATTTT. Translated: CSAPRGNQPQHF.

This clonotype was seen at least ten times. This rearrangement joins TRBV5-1 to TRBJ1-2; no reliable D call. Trimming shortened V by 0 bases and J by 4 bases, and 10 bases separated the two germline ends. Germline values: CDR1 SGHRS, CDR2 YFSETQ. The CDR3 is 14 residues long. The CDR3 DNA sequence: TGCGCCAGCAGCTTGGCCGACGGGTCCTATGGCTACACCTTC. This translates into CASSLADGSYGYTF. The complete variable domain, with remaining parts taken from reference TRBV5-1 and TRBJ1-2, reads KAGVTQTPRYLIKTRGQQVTLSCSPISGHRSVSWYQQTPGQGLQFLFEYFSETQRNKGNFPGRFSGRQFSNSRSEMNVSTLELGDSALYLCASSLADGSYGYTFGSGTRLTVV.

This clonotype has at least ten counts. V gene TRBV29-1 combines with J gene TRBJ1-1; D is undetermined. CDR1 and CDR2 from the germline V gene are SQVTM and ANQGSEA. The CDR3 runs to 12 residues. V dropped 7 bases and J dropped 7 bases, with 16 bases sitting between them. The CDR3 DNA sequence: TGCAGCGGCGGCCCCAGGATGGGTGAAGCTTTCTTT. It encodes CSGGPRMGEAFF.

This clonotype was observed at least ten times. V usage is TRBV4-2 and J usage is TRBJ1-3, with D perhaps matching TRBD1 (6 bases). CDR1 and CDR2 (germline): LGHNA, YNFKEQ. The CDR3 extends over 17 amino acids. V lost 1 base to trimming and J lost 4 bases, with 17 bases between them. CDR3 amino acids: CASSQVGLGGLGNTIYF. CDR3 nucleotides: TGTGCCAGCAGCCAAGTGGGTCTAGGGGGGCTCGGAAACACCATATATTTT.

This clonotype was recorded many times. This sequence may be a read error, since a much larger clone differs from it by one base. The genes are TRBV10-3 and TRBJ2-5; no firm D call. The V and J ends lost 4 bases and 4 bases respectively, with 13 bases between them. Germline lookup yields CDR1 ENHRY and CDR2 SYGVKD. The CDR3 runs to 14 residues. The CDR3 bases are TGTGCCATCAGTGTGTCGTTCGTTTTAGAGACCCAGTACTTC. Protein sequence: CAISVSFVLETQYF.